A single sample is the source of the 7 T cell receptor beta chains below, sequenced in a study of immunodeficiency. Some clones are missing from TCRdb's copy, which holds only in-frame ones; the method was immunoSEQ multiplex PCR. Of about 1,400 clones in the sample, about 93% were seen once. Sequenced input: CD8+ T cells from blood. The receptors here all came from a human donor in good health.

The chain joins TRBV28 to TRBJ2-5; 8 bases agree with TRBD2. Germline V gene lookup returns CDR1 MDHEN and CDR2 SYDVKM. The V and J ends lost 6 bases and 4 bases, in that order; junction bases with no gene match: 10. The CDR3 loop spans 15 amino acids. Written as DNA, the CDR3 is TGTGCCAGCAGCCTACGGGGGGGCCTTGGAGAGACCCAGTACTTC. Encoded protein: CASSLRGGLGETQYF.

The V gene is TRBV3-1 (or the pseudogene TRBV3-2), the J gene TRBJ2-5; D may be TRBD2 (6 bases). V lost 2 bases and J lost 4, with 14 bases in between. CDR1 and CDR2 from the germline V gene are LGHDT and YNNKEL (reference sequence). The CDR3 contains 15 residues. CDR3 region: CASSQQTSRRETQYF. As DNA, the CDR3 is TGTGCCAGCAGCCAACAGACTAGTCGGCGAGAGACCCAGTACTTC.

As concerns this clone: An end of the junction does not agree with germline; a read error may underlie this. The gene calls are TRBV3-1 (or the pseudogene TRBV3-2) and TRBJ1-3; D perhaps matches TRBD1 (5 bases). This CDR3 spans 17 amino acids. The germline V gene has CDR1 LGHDT and CDR2 YNNKEL (reference sequence). The CDR3 protein is CASSRTCPITRTKHHIF. The CDR3 DNA sequence: TGTGCCAGCAGCCGGACATGTCCCATTACACGCACGAAACACCATATATTT.

This clone was seen just once. The genes are TRBV4-1 and TRBJ1-2; D is undetermined. This CDR3 region has 15 residues. Deletions cut 0 bases from V and 0 bases from J, with 8 bases between. The V gene's germline CDR1 is MGHRA and CDR2 YSYEKL. For the CDR3, the DNA is TGCGCCAGCAGCCAAGACGGCAGCCCTAACTATGGCTACACCTTC. Translated: CASSQDGSPNYGYTF.

This clone was observed a single time. The chain carries TRBV29-1 and TRBJ2-2, with TRBD1 matching 8 bases. V lost 7 bases to trimming and J lost 6 bases; unmatched junction nucleotides: 10. CDR3 length: 14 residues. Looked up from germline, CDR1 is SQVTM and CDR2 is ANQGSEA. CDR3 loop: CSAHQGADAGELFF. The CDR3 nucleotides are TGCAGCGCACATCAGGGGGCAGACGCCGGGGAGCTGTTTTTT.

The chain combines TRBV28 with TRBJ2-1, with 7 bases lining up with TRBD2. J lost 5 bases, V lost 6 bases, and 7 bases had no gene match. The germline V gene has CDR1 MDHEN and CDR2 SYDVKM. The CDR3 has 14 amino acids. Here the CDR3 DNA reads TGTGCCAGCAGAGAGAGCGGGGACCACAATGAGCAGTTCTTC. This encodes CASRESGDHNEQFF.

The chain couples TRBV2 to TRBJ1-1, with 9 positions matching TRBD1. This CDR3 region has 13 residues. With V trimmed by 5 bases and J by 4 bases, 2 bases remained unmatched. The germline V gene has CDR1 SNHLY and CDR2 FYNNEI. The CDR3 sequence is CASSRTGVTEAFF. CDR3 coding DNA: TGTGCCAGCAGTCGGACAGGGGTCACTGAAGCTTTCTTT.